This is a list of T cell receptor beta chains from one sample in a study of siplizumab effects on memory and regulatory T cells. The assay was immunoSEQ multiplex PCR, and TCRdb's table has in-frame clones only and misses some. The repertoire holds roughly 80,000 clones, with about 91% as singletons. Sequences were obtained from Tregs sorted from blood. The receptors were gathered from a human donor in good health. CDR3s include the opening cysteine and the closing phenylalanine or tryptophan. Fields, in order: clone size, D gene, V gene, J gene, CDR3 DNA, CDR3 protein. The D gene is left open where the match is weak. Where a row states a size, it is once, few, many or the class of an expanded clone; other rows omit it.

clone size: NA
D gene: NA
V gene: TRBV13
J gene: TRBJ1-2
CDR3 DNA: TGTGCCAGCAGCTTAGACGGGGGGCTTAGCTATGGCTACACCTTC
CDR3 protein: CASSLDGGLSYGYTF

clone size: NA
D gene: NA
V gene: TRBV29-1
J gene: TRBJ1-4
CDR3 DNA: TGCAGCGTTGGCTCCGTTGATGGAAAACTGTTTTTT
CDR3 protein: CSVGSVDGKLFF

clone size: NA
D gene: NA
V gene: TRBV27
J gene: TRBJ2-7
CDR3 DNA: TGTGCCAGCAGTTCCCAAAACTCCTACGAGCAGTACTTC
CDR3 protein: CASSSQNSYEQYF

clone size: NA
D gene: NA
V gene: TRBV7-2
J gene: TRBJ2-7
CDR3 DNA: TGTGCCAGCAGCTTTGGGGCGGCCCCCTACGAGCAGTACTTC
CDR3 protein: CASSFGAAPYEQYF

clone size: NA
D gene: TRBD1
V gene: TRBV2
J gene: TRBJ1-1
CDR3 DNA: TGTGCCAGCAGCCTAGGACAGGGGGCCACTGAAGCTTTCTTT
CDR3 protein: CASSLGQGATEAFF

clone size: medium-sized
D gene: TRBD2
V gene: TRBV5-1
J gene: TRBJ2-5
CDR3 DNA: TGCGCCAGCAGCTTAGGGAGCGGGGGGAATTTTCGGGAGACCCAGTACTTC
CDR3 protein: CASSLGSGGNFRETQYF

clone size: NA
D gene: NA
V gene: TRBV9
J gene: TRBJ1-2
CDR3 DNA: TGTGCCAGCAGTGGCGGTCGGGTAGGGTATGGCTACACCTTC
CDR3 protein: CASSGGRVGYGYTF

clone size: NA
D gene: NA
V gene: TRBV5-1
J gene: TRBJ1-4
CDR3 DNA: TGCGCCAGCAGCTTGCCCCTTAATGAAAAACTGTTTTTT
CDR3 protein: CASSLPLNEKLFF

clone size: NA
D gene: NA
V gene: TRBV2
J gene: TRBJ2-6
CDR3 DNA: TGTGCCAGCAGTGAGTCCGGGGCCAACGTCCTGACTTTC
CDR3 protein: CASSESGANVLTF

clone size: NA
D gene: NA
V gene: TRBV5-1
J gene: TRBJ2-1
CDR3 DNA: TGCGCCAGCAGCGGGCTAGAGCACAATGAGCAGTTCTTC
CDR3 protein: CASSGLEHNEQFF

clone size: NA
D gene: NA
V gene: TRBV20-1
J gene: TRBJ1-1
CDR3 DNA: TGCAGCGGGCTGGAGAACACTGAAGCTTTCTTT
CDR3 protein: CSGLENTEAFF

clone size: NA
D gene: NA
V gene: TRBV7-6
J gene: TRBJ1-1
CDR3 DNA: TGTGCCAGCAGCCTTAACCGGGACGGGAACACTGAAGCTTTCTTT
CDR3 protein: CASSLNRDGNTEAFF

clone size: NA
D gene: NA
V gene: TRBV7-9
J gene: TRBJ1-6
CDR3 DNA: TGTGCCAGCAGCCCCACCCAAGGACAGTTGAGTTCCTATAATTCACCCCTCCACTTT
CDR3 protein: CASSPTQGQLSSYNSPLHF

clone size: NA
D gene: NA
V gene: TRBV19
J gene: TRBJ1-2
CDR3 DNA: TGTGCCAGTAGTATTACAGGCCTCGGATTTTATGGCTACACCTTC
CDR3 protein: CASSITGLGFYGYTF

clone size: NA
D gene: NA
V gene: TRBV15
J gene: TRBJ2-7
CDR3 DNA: TGTGCCACCAGGACGACACCCACCTACGAGCAGTACTTC
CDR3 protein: CATRTTPTYEQYF

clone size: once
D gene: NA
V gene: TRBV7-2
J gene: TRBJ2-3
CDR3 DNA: TGTGCCAGCAGCTCACGAGTAGGGGGGGGGAAAAATACGCAGTATTTT
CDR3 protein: CASSSRVGGGKNTQYF

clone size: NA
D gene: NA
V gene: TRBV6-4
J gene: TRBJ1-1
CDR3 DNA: TGTGCCAGCAGTGACTCGGACCCTGAAGCTTTCTTT
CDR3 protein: CASSDSDPEAFF

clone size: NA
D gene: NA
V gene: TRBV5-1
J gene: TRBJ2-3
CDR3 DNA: TGCGCCAGCAGCTTGTCGCCCCGGGGAGATACGCAGTATTTT
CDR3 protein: CASSLSPRGDTQYF

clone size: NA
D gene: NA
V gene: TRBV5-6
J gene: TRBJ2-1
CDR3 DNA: TGTGCCAGCAGCTCCTGGGGAAGCTCCTACAATGAGCAGTTCTTC
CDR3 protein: CASSSWGSSYNEQFF

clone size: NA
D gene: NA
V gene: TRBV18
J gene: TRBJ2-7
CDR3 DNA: TGTGCCAGCTCACCACAAAACGAGCAGTACTTC
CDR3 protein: CASSPQNEQYF

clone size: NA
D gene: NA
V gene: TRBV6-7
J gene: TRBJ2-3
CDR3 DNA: TGTGCCAGCAGTTACTCCCCTTCGGGACTGTGCACAGATACGCAGTATTTT
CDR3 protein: CASSYSPSGLCTDTQYF

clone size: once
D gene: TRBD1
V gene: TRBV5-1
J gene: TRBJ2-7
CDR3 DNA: TGCGCCAGCAGCTTGCCAGGGGGCTCCTACGAGCAGTACTTC
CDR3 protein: CASSLPGGSYEQYF

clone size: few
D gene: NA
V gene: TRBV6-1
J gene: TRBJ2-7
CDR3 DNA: TGTGCCAGCAGTGAGTGGGACGAGCAGTACTTC
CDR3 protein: CASSEWDEQYF

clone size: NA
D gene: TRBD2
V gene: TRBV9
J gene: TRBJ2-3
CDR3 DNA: TGTGCCAGCAGCGTGCGGGGGGGCACAGATACGCAGTATTTT
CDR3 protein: CASSVRGGTDTQYF

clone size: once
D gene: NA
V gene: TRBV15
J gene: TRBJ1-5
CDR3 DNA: TGTGCCACCAGCCCCCAAGGAGGGTGGGGATATAGCAATCAGCCCCAGCATTTT
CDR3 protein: CATSPQGGWGYSNQPQHF

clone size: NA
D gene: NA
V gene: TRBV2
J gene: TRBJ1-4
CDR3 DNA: TGTGCCAGCAATTTGTGGAGGGATGCAACTAATGAAAAACTGTTTTTT
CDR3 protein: CASNLWRDATNEKLFF

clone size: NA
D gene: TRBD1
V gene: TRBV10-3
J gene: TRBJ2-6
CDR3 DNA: TGTGCCATCGGACAGGGGGAGCCTGGGGCCAACGTCCTGACTTTC
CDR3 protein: CAIGQGEPGANVLTF

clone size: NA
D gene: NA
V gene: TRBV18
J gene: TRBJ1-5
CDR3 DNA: TGTGCCAGCTCACTACGGGACACGAATCAGCCCCAGCATTTT
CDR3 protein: CASSLRDTNQPQHF

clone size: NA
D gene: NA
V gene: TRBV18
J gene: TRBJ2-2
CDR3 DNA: TGTGCCAGCTCACCAGGCGTGGGAGGCACCGGGGAGCTGTTTTTT
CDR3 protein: CASSPGVGGTGELFF

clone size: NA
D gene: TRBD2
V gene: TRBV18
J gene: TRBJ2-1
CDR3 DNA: TGTGCCAGCTCACCACTAGTTACGGGGGGGAGCTCCTACAATGAGCAGTTCTTC
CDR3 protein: CASSPLVTGGSSYNEQFF

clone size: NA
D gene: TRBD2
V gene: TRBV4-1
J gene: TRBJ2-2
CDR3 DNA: TGCGCCAGCAGCCCCTTAGGTAGCGGGGGAGGAGCCGGGGAGCTGTTTTTT
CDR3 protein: CASSPLGSGGGAGELFF

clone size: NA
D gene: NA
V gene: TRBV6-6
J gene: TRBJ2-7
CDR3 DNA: TGTGCCAGCAGTTACATAGGGACGAACTACGAGCAGTACTTC
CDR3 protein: CASSYIGTNYEQYF

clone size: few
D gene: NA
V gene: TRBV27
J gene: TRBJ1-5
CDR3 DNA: TGTGCCAGCAGTTTATCCAGGGGCAATCAGCCCCAGCATTTT
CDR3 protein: CASSLSRGNQPQHF

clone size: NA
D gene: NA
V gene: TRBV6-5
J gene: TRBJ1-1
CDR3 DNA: TGTGCCAGCAGTTACACAGGGATGAACACTGAAGCTTTCTTT
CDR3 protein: CASSYTGMNTEAFF

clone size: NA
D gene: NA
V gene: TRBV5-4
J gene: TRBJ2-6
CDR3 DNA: TGTGCCAGCAGCTTACCAAGCTCTGGGGCCAACGTCCTGACTTTC
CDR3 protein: CASSLPSSGANVLTF

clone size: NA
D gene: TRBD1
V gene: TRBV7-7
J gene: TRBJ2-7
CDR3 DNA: TGTGCCAGCAGCCCGGGACAGGGTTTGGGTTACGAGCAGTACTTC
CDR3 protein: CASSPGQGLGYEQYF

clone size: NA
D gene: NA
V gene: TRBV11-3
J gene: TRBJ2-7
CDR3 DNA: TGTGCCAGCTCCCGGGGGCCCTACGAGCAGTACTTC
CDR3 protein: CASSRGPYEQYF

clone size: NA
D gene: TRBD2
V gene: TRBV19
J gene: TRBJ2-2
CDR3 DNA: TGTGCCAGTAGTGGAGGGACTAGCGGGGGGCCCGGGGAGCTGTTTTTT
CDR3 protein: CASSGGTSGGPGELFF

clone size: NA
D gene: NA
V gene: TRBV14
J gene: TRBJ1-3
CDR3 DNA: TGTGCCAGCAGCCGCCGGGGGGCGGGGGCTGGAAACACCATATATTTT
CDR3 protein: CASSRRGAGAGNTIYF

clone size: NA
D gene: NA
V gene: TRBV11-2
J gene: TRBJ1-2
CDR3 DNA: TGTGCCAGCAGCCTCTCTGTCGCCAATATAGGCTACACCTTC
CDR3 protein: CASSLSVANIGYTF

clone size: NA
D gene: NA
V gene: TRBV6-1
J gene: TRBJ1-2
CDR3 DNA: TGTGCCAGCAGAGAGACGGTTAACTATGGCTACACCTTC
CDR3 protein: CASRETVNYGYTF

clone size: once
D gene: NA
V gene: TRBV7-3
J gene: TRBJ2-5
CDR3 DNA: TGTGCCAGCAGCCCCTCACGGACACAAGAGACCCAGTACTTC
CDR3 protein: CASSPSRTQETQYF

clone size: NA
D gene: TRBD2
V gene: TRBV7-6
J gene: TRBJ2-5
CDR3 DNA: TGTGCCAGCAGCTTAGTAGGGCTAGCGGGGACCCAGTACTTC
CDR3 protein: CASSLVGLAGTQYF

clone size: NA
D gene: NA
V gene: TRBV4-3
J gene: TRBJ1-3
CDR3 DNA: TGCGCCAGCAGCCAAGACCGGACGGGAAACACCATATATTTT
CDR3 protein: CASSQDRTGNTIYF

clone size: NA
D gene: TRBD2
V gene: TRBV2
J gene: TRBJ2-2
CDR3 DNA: TGTGCCAGCCGCCTAGGGACTAGCGGGCCCGGGGAGCTGTTTTTT
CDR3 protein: CASRLGTSGPGELFF

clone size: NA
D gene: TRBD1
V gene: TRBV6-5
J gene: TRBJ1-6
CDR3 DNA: TGTGCCAGCAGTCAACAGGGGGACAGTTCACCCCTCCACTTT
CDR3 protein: CASSQQGDSSPLHF

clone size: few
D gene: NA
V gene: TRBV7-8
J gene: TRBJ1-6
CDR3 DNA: TGTGCCAGCAGCCGCTCGGATTCACCCCTCCACTTT
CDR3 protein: CASSRSDSPLHF

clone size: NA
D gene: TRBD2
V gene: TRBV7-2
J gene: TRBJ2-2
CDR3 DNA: TGTGCCAGCAGCACCAGACTAGCGGGGGGGCGGATCACCGGGGAGCTGTTTTTT
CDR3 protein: CASSTRLAGGRITGELFF

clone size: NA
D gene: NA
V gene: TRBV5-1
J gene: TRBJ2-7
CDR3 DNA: TGCGCCAGCAGCTTGGAGGCGCCGAGCTACGAGCAGTACTTC
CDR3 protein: CASSLEAPSYEQYF

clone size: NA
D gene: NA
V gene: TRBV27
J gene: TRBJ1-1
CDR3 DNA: TGTGCCAGCAGTTTTTCGGGGAACACTGAAGCTTTCTTT
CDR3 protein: CASSFSGNTEAFF

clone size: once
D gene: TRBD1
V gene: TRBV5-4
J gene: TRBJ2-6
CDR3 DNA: TGTGCCAGCAGCTTGAACAGGGGATCTGGGGCCAACGTCCTGACTTTC
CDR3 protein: CASSLNRGSGANVLTF

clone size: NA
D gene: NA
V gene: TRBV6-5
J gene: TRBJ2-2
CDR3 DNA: TGTGCCAGCAGTAACTGGAACACCGGGGAGCTGTTTTTT
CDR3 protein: CASSNWNTGELFF

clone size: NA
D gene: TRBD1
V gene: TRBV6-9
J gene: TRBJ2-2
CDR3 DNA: TGTGCCAGCCGGACAGGGGCCGGGGAGCTGTTTTTT
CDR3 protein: CASRTGAGELFF

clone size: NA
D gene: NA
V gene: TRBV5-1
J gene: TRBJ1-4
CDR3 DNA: TGCGCCAGCTACAAGGGAGGGAGTGATGAAAAACTGTTTTTT
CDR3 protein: CASYKGGSDEKLFF

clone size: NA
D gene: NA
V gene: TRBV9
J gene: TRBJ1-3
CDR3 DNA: TGTGCCAGCAGCGACGGGGCCAGCTCTGGAAACACCATATATTTT
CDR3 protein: CASSDGASSGNTIYF

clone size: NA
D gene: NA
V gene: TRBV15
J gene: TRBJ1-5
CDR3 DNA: TGTGCCACCAGCAGAAAACAGCTTTTGAGCAATCAGCCCCAGCATTTT
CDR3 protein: CATSRKQLLSNQPQHF

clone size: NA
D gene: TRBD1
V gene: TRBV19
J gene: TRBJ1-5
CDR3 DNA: TGTGCCAGTAGTATAGAAGAGGGGGCGCGGCAGCCCCAGCATTTT
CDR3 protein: CASSIEEGARQPQHF

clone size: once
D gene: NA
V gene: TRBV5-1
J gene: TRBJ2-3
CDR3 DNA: TGCGCCAGCAACCTGAGACCGGCAGGCGACACAGATACGCAGTATTTT
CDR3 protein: CASNLRPAGDTDTQYF

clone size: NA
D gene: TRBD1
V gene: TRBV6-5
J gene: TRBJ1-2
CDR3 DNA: TGTGCCAGCGGGGGACAGGCGAAGAACTATGGCTACACCTTC
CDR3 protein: CASGGQAKNYGYTF

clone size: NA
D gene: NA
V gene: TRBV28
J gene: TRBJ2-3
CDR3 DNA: TGTGCCAGCAGTTTTATAGGTGCGGGCCGATGGTGGACAGATACGCAGTATTTT
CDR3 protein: CASSFIGAGRWWTDTQYF